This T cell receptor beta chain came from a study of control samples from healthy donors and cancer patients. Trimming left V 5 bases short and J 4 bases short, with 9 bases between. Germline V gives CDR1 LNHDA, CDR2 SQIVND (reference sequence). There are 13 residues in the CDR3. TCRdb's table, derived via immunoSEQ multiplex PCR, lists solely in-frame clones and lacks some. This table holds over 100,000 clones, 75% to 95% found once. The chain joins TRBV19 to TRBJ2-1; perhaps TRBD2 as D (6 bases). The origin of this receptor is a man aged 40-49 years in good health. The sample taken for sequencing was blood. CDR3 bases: TGTGCCAGTAGTTTGGGACTTTACAATGAGCAGTTCTTC. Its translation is CASSLGLYNEQFF.